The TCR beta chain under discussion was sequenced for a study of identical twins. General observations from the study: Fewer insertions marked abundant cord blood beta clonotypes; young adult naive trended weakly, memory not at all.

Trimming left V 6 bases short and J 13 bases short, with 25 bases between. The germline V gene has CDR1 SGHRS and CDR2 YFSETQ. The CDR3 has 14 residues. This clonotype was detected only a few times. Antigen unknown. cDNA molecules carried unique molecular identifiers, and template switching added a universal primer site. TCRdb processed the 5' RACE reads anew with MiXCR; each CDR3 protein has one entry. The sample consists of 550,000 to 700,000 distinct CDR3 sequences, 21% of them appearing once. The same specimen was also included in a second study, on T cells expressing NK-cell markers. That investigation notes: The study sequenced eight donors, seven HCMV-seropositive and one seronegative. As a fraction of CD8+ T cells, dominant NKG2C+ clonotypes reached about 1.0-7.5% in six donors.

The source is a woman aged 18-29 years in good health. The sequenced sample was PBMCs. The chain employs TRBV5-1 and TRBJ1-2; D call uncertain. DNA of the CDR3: TGCGCCAGCACCTCCCCGGACGGAAGATCACGTGGCACCTTC. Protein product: CASTSPDGRSRGTF.